Listed below are T cell receptor beta chains from one sample, sequenced in a study of cytomegalovirus exposure and HLA in healthy donors. TCRdb's table, derived via immunoSEQ multiplex PCR, lists solely in-frame clones and lacks some. The sample records 100,000 or so clones, 75% to 90% being singletons. The sample was PBMCs. The receptors shown here come from a man aged 30 to 45 in good health and CMV-seropositive. Both conserved end residues are part of each CDR3. A D gene is named only where the DNA matches it firmly.

cdr3_aa d_call v_call
CASSEGEAGELFF NA TRBV10-2
CASSLTSGGARIETQYF TRBD2 TRBV10-2
CASSLTAGEFDTQYF TRBD2 TRBV7-3
CASSSRDYETQYF TRBD2 TRBV5-6
CASSYSGRGNMGYTF NA TRBV6-5
CASSLEGQGRYF TRBD1 TRBV5-1
CATSPRQGGTEAFF TRBD1 TRBV15
CASSIRGETQYF NA TRBV28
CAWGDRGQAGELFF TRBD1 TRBV30
CASSWAGTDTQYF NA TRBV10-1
CSAVAHYEQYF NA TRBV29-1
CASSSEPGQLNTEAFF TRBD1 TRBV5-1
CASSLERDQPQHF NA TRBV7-2
CASSHNPGKGANVLTF NA TRBV4-2
CASSAGGAGTDTQYF TRBD2 TRBV7-3
CASSQFRTGGTDTQYF TRBD1 TRBV23-1
CASSRRSGGATDTQYF TRBD2 TRBV7-2